Listed below are T cell receptor beta chains from one sample, sequenced in a study of regulatory T cells in long-lasting Graves disease. One entry per CDR3 protein, called by TCRdb with MiXCR from the multiplex PCR reads. The sample includes 400,000 to 500,000 distinct CDR3 sequences, 15% seen only once; the top ten take under 9%. The data were also submitted as part of a second study, on T cells in Graves' hyperthyroidism and ophthalmopathy.

Sequences were derived from peripheral blood mononuclear cells (PBMCs), sampled at new diagnosis, from a patient treated with antithyroid drugs. Receptors were obtained from a woman in her thirties or forties with Graves disease. The CDR3 runs from the conserved cysteine through the conserved F or W. Each record gives: V gene, CDR3 length, J gene, D gene, clone size, CDR3 DNA, CDR3 protein. D genes are given only for firm matches. Clone size is not always given. Where it is, it says once, few, many or a class for expanded clones.

v_call: TRBV30; cdr3_length: 16; j_call: TRBJ2-3; d_call: TRBD2; clone_size: NA; cdr3_nt: TGTGCCTGGAGTTACCCCCGCGGGAGACGGGCAGATACGCAGTATTTT; cdr3_aa: CAWSYPRGRRADTQYF
v_call: TRBV12-3/TRBV12-4; cdr3_length: 14; j_call: TRBJ2-7; d_call: TRBD1; clone_size: many; cdr3_nt: TGTGCCAGCAGCTTCGACAGGGGTTCCTACGAGCAGTACTTC; cdr3_aa: CASSFDRGSYEQYF
v_call: TRBV30; cdr3_length: 15; j_call: TRBJ1-5; d_call: NA; clone_size: many; cdr3_nt: TGTGCCTGGAGTGTACGAGTATCTAATAGGCAGCCCCAGCATTTT; cdr3_aa: CAWSVRVSNRQPQHF
v_call: TRBV6-1; cdr3_length: 15; j_call: TRBJ1-4; d_call: TRBD1; clone_size: many; cdr3_nt: TGTGCCAGCAGGCCCGGACAGGGGGATTGGGAAAAACTGTTTTTT; cdr3_aa: CASRPGQGDWEKLFF
v_call: TRBV3-1; cdr3_length: 13; j_call: TRBJ2-2; d_call: NA; clone_size: NA; cdr3_nt: TGTGCCAGCGGGCACACCGACACCGGGGAGCTGTTTTTT; cdr3_aa: CASGHTDTGELFF
v_call: TRBV11-2; cdr3_length: 12; j_call: TRBJ1-1; d_call: NA; clone_size: many; cdr3_nt: TGTGCCAGCAGCTTTCACGAGGGTAGAGCTTTCTTT; cdr3_aa: CASSFHEGRAFF
v_call: TRBV7-3; cdr3_length: 16; j_call: TRBJ2-5; d_call: TRBD2; clone_size: many; cdr3_nt: TGTGCCAGCAGCTCAATCGGGGGGAGTTCGGAAGAGACCCAGTACTTC; cdr3_aa: CASSSIGGSSEETQYF
v_call: TRBV19; cdr3_length: 16; j_call: TRBJ2-2; d_call: NA; clone_size: many; cdr3_nt: TGTGCCAGCAACCGCTTGTGGGGGCTTGAGACCGGGGAGCTGTTTTTT; cdr3_aa: CASNRLWGLETGELFF
v_call: TRBV5-5; cdr3_length: 16; j_call: TRBJ2-7; d_call: TRBD2; clone_size: few; cdr3_nt: TGTGCCAGCAGCGCGATGGGACTAGCGGGAGCTTACGAGCAGTACTTC; cdr3_aa: CASSAMGLAGAYEQYF
v_call: TRBV20-1; cdr3_length: 17; j_call: TRBJ2-1; d_call: NA; clone_size: many; cdr3_nt: TGCAGTGCCGAAGGTCGCGGGAAGGGTCCCCCTATGGATGAGCAGTTCTTC; cdr3_aa: CSAEGRGKGPPMDEQFF
v_call: TRBV5-4; cdr3_length: 16; j_call: TRBJ2-1; d_call: TRBD2; clone_size: many; cdr3_nt: TGTGCCAGCAGCTTGCATGGCGGGAGTAGTTACAATGAGCAGTTCTTC; cdr3_aa: CASSLHGGSSYNEQFF
v_call: TRBV24-1; cdr3_length: 16; j_call: TRBJ2-2; d_call: TRBD1; clone_size: few; cdr3_nt: TGTGCCACCAGTGACACCGGGACAGGGGGCACCGGGGAGCTGTCTTTT; cdr3_aa: CATSDTGTGGTGELSF
v_call: TRBV10-2; cdr3_length: 16; j_call: TRBJ2-7; d_call: TRBD2; clone_size: NA; cdr3_nt: TGCGCCAGCAGTGACGGTAGCGGGCTCAGGGACTACGAGCAGTACTTC; cdr3_aa: CASSDGSGLRDYEQYF
v_call: TRBV7-8; cdr3_length: 15; j_call: TRBJ1-2; d_call: TRBD1; clone_size: many; cdr3_nt: TGTGCCAGCAGCCTGGGACAGGCGCAAGGCTATGGCTACACCTTC; cdr3_aa: CASSLGQAQGYGYTF
v_call: TRBV24-1; cdr3_length: 16; j_call: TRBJ1-5; d_call: TRBD1; clone_size: many; cdr3_nt: TGTGCCACCAGTGCCGAAGGACAGGGCAGCAATCAGCCCCAGCATTTT; cdr3_aa: CATSAEGQGSNQPQHF